A single sample is the source of the 32 T cell receptor beta chains below, sequenced in a study of PD-1 blockade in classical Hodgkin lymphoma. Time point specified: cycle 4 day 1 (C4D1), after more than five weeks of nivolumab. Every patient experienced relapse after autologous stem cell transplantation, and brentuximab vedotin exposure varied. The protocol was immunoSEQ multiplex PCR, while the TCRdb copy is restricted to in-frame clones and leaves out a portion. The sample includes 40,000 to 45,000 clones, about two thirds of them seen just once. The sample here was peripheral blood mononuclear cells (PBMCs), taken before the fourth cycle of nivolumab. The receptors derive from a human donor with classical Hodgkin lymphoma.

This clone has a handful of counts. The chain joins TRBV10-1 to TRBJ1-1; D may be TRBD1 (5 bases). The CDR3 spans 12 residues. Germline CDR1 reads WNHNN; CDR2 reads SYGVQD (reference sequence). V was clipped by 3 bases and J by 5 bases, with 7 bases between them. The CDR3 loop is CASSDRVTEAFF. The CDR3 bases are TGCGCCAGCAGTGACAGGGTAACTGAAGCTTTCTTT.

This chain uses TRBV6-6 with TRBJ1-1; 9 bases agree with TRBD1. CDR1 MNHNY and CDR2 SVGAGI come from the germline V gene (reference sequence). CDR3 length equals 15 residues. Losses at the gene ends were 5 bases for V and 1 base for J; bases not matched to a gene: 5. The CDR3 coding sequence is TGTGCCAGCAGTCTCCAGACAGGGGGGAACACTGAAGCTTTCTTT. Protein sequence: CASSLQTGGNTEAFF.

The rearrangement links TRBV7-8 to TRBJ2-5, with D perhaps assigned TRBD1 or TRBD2 (5 bases each). The CDR3 is 14 residues long. Trimming shortened V by 5 bases and J by 5 bases, and 15 bases separated the two germline ends. Germline loops: CDR1 SGHVS, CDR2 FQNEAQ. This chain's CDR3 is CASSPQGWGETQYF. CDR3 in DNA: TGTGCCAGCAGCCCCCAGGGTTGGGGGGAGACCCAGTACTTC.

CDR3 sequence: CASSYGSTDTQYF. The CDR3 nucleotides read TGTGCCAGCAGTTACGGTAGCACAGATACGCAGTATTTT. The genes are TRBV6-5 and TRBJ2-3; no clear D gene. Trimming left V 2 bases short and J 0 bases short, with 3 bases between. CDR1 and CDR2 from the germline V gene are MNHEY and SVGAGI. The CDR3 is 13 amino acids.

This chain links TRBV30 with TRBJ1-4; D perhaps matches TRBD1 (5 bases). CDR1 and CDR2 from the germline V gene are GTSNPN and SVGIG (reference sequence). The V and J ends lost 4 bases and 3 bases respectively, with 9 bases between them. The CDR3 runs to 13 residues. The CDR3 region is CAWIGAPNEKLFF. Here the CDR3 DNA reads TGTGCCTGGATTGGGGCCCCTAATGAAAAACTGTTTTTT.

The genes are TRBV5-1 and TRBJ2-3; no reliable D call. CDR3 length: 17 residues. Germline lookup yields CDR1 SGHRS and CDR2 YFSETQ. Deletions cut 5 bases from V and 4 bases from J, with 23 bases between. CDR3 nucleotides: TGCGCCAGCAGGTCCAACAAGCGCGCCGCCTCACCAGATACGCAGTATTTT. It yields the protein CASRSNKRAASPDTQYF.

The chain joins TRBV7-8 to TRBJ1-6; D uncertain. The germline V and J ends were trimmed by 4 bases and 7 bases, with 5 bases remaining between them. Germline V lookup: CDR1 SGHVS, CDR2 FQNEAQ. This CDR3 spans 12 amino acids. Written as DNA, the CDR3 is TGTGCCAGCAGCTCGTCAAATTCACCCCTCCACTTT. It encodes CASSSSNSPLHF.

The chain recombines TRBV5-1 with TRBJ2-7, with D perhaps matching TRBD1 or TRBD2 (5 bases each). Germline values: CDR1 SGHRS, CDR2 YFSETQ. The CDR3 totals 15 residues. V was trimmed by 4 bases and J by 2 bases, leaving 16 bases between them. The CDR3 here is CASSPKTEGTYEQYF. CDR3 DNA sequence: TGCGCCAGCAGCCCAAAAACAGAGGGGACCTACGAGCAGTACTTC.

The rearrangement uses TRBV10-3 and TRBJ1-4, with a tentative D call TRBD1 (5 bases). This CDR3 region has 13 residues. V was cut by 6 bases and J by 4 bases, with 9 bases left in between. Per germline, CDR1 ENHRY and CDR2 SYGVKD. The CDR3 reads CAIRDGGNEKLFF. The CDR3 DNA sequence: TGTGCCATCAGGGACGGGGGTAATGAAAAACTGTTTTTT.

This chain uses TRBV2 with TRBJ2-7, with D maybe TRBD1 (8 bases). The CDR3 sequence is 16 residues long. Germline V gene lookup returns CDR1 SNHLY and CDR2 FYNNEI. V was trimmed by 7 bases and J by 1 base, leaving 20 bases between them. The CDR3 sequence is CASTPSGGQGSYEQYF. The CDR3 nucleotides read TGTGCCAGCACTCCCTCGGGAGGACAGGGATCCTACGAGCAGTACTTC.

This clone occurred a few times. The rearrangement uses TRBV5-6 and TRBJ2-7; the D gene is possibly TRBD2 (6 bases). The V gene's germline CDR1 is SGHDT and CDR2 YYEEEE. The CDR3 contains 13 residues. Trimming cost V 3 bases and J 4 bases, with 11 bases left between them. CDR3 in amino acids: CASSSRRDYEQYF. In DNA form, the CDR3 reads TGTGCCAGCAGCTCGAGGCGGGATTACGAGCAGTACTTC.

This clone has more than one count but fewer than ten. The V call is TRBV2, the J call TRBJ1-2; 8 nucleotides agree with TRBD1. Germline CDR1 is SNHLY and CDR2 is FYNNEI. V trimming: 8 bases; J trimming: 8 bases; junction bases outside the gene matches: 4. The CDR3 loop spans 11 amino acids. The CDR3 nucleotides read TGTGCCAGCGGGACAGGAGGCGGCTACACCTTC. It yields the protein CASGTGGGYTF.

The genes are TRBV6-1 and TRBJ2-3; 10 bases fit TRBD1. The CDR3 is 14 residues long. The V gene's germline CDR1 is MNHNS and CDR2 SASEGT. J gave up 3 bases and V 10 bases, and 7 bases lay outside the gene matches. CDR3 loop: CANSDRGSTDTQYF. The CDR3 DNA sequence: TGTGCCAACTCGGACAGGGGGTCAACAGATACGCAGTATTTT.

As regards this clone: One end of the junction does not line up with germline, which may come from a read error. Other nucleotide sequences in the sample specify the same CDR3. The J gene is TRBJ2-7, the V gene TRBV13; 10 bases map to TRBD2. The V gene's germline CDR1 is PRHDT and CDR2 FYEKMQ (reference sequence). This CDR3 is 17 amino acids long. Written as DNA, the CDR3 is TGTGCCAGTAGCTTAAGGCTAGCGGGGGCCCACTCCTACGAGCAGTACTTC. It encodes CASSLRLAGAHSYEQYF.

This clone was counted a few times. The genes are TRBV11-2 and TRBJ1-1; D possibly corresponds to TRBD1 (5 bases). The germline V and J ends were trimmed by 7 bases and 0 bases, with 21 bases remaining between them. The length of the CDR3 is 17 residues. Germline loops: CDR1 SGHAT, CDR2 FQNNGV. The CDR3: CASTPFPDRGVNTEAFF. The CDR3 DNA is TGTGCCAGCACCCCATTCCCGGATCGGGGCGTGAACACTGAAGCTTTCTTT.

The V and J genes are TRBV13 and TRBJ2-5; tentatively, D is TRBD2 (6 bases). The germline V gene has CDR1 PRHDT and CDR2 FYEKMQ (reference sequence). The CDR3 length is 15 residues. Between the trimmed V and J ends, which lost 5 bases and 3 bases, there was a span of 16 bases. The CDR3 reads CASSTAGTSEETQYF. Written as DNA, the CDR3 is TGTGCCAGCAGCACAGCCGGGACTTCCGAAGAGACCCAGTACTTC.

This sequence joins TRBV7-6 and TRBJ2-3; D is unclear. The CDR3 has 15 amino acids. Germline V CDR1 and CDR2: SGHVS, FNYEAQ. V lost 2 bases, J lost 0 bases, and 9 bases lay in between. This chain's CDR3 is CASSLRAESTDTQYF. The DNA of the CDR3 is TGTGCCAGCAGCTTAAGGGCTGAGAGCACAGATACGCAGTATTTT.

The V call is TRBV5-1, the J call TRBJ1-1; no clear D. V lost 2 bases and J 0 bases, leaving 14 bases between the germline ends. Germline lookup yields CDR1 SGHRS and CDR2 YFSETQ. The CDR3 runs 16 residues. CDR3 nucleotide sequence: TGCGCCAGCAGCTTAGATAGTGGAGGATTGAACACTGAAGCTTTCTTT. This sequence encodes CASSLDSGGLNTEAFF.

This rearrangement joins TRBV28 to TRBJ2-3; TRBD1 matches 7 bases. The ends lost 1 base at V and 4 bases at J; junction bases unmatched: 2. There are 14 residues in the CDR3. CDR1 and CDR2 from the germline V gene are MDHEN and SYDVKM. The CDR3 DNA reads as TGTGCCAGCAGTTTATACGACAGGGCAGATACGCAGTATTTT. It translates to CASSLYDRADTQYF.

V usage is TRBV7-8 and J usage is TRBJ2-7; TRBD2 is a possible D gene (5 bases). V lost 3 bases, J lost 1 base, and 22 bases lay in between. The CDR3 totals 18 residues. Germline V lookup: CDR1 SGHVS, CDR2 FQNEAQ. DNA of the CDR3: TGTGCCAGCAGCTTTGGCGGGTCAGACATCTATGGATCCTACGAGCAGTACTTC. Its protein is CASSFGGSDIYGSYEQYF. Together with reference TRBV7-8 and TRBJ2-7, the CDR3 gives the full variable domain: GAGVSQSPRYKVAKRGQDVALRCDPISGHVSLFWYQQALGQGPEFLTYFQNEAQLDKSGLPSDRFFAERPEGSVSTLKIQRTQQEDSAVYLCASSFGGSDIYGSYEQYFGPGTRLTVT.

The V call is TRBV7-2, the J call TRBJ2-7; D might be TRBD2 (5 bases). CDR1 is SGHTA and CDR2 is FQGNSA in the germline V gene. The V gene lost 4 bases and the J gene lost 0 bases, with 25 bases spanning the gap. There are 19 residues in the CDR3. The CDR3 bases are TGTGCCAGCAGCTCCGCCCCCCCGGGAACCGGGCCGATCTCCTACGAGCAGTACTTC. This codes for CASSSAPPGTGPISYEQYF. The entire variable domain, with the rest obtained from reference TRBV7-2 and TRBJ2-7, is as follows: GAGVSQSPSNKVTEKGKDVELRCDPISGHTALYWYRQSLGQGLEFLIYFQGNSAPDKSGLPSDRFSAERTGGSVSTLTIQRTQQEDSAVYLCASSSAPPGTGPISYEQYFGPGTRLTVT.

This clone was observed a few times. The CDR3 loop is CASSSERTSSDTQYF. The CDR3 DNA is TGTGCCAGCAGCTCCGAGCGGACTAGCTCAGATACGCAGTATTTT. This chain joins TRBV7-2 and TRBJ2-3; TRBD2 aligns across 8 bases. Germline lookup yields CDR1 SGHTA and CDR2 FQGNSA. The CDR3 has 15 amino acids. J gave up 4 bases and V 4 bases, and 7 bases lay outside the gene matches.

The gene calls are TRBV19 and TRBJ1-4, with D unresolved. The CDR3 sequence is 16 residues long. Trimming removed 3 bases at V and 4 bases at J, with 15 bases between. Germline V gene data show CDR1 as LNHDA and CDR2 as SQIVND (reference sequence). This chain's CDR3 is CASSIIPNRHNEKLFF. CDR3 nucleotide sequence: TGTGCCAGTAGTATTATTCCGAACCGTCATAATGAAAAACTGTTTTTT.

The rearrangement links TRBV5-4 to TRBJ1-6, with D perhaps matching TRBD1 (5 bases). Germline V gene sequence: CDR1 SGHNT, CDR2 YYREEE (reference sequence). The CDR3 is 17 residues long. V was cut by 4 bases and J by 3 bases, with 17 bases left in between. The CDR3: CASSRDPGRLYNSPLHF. The CDR3 DNA is TGTGCCAGCAGCCGCGATCCGGGACGACTCTATAATTCACCCCTCCACTTT.

The chain recombines TRBV5-1 with TRBJ1-1; D not certain. The CDR3 length is 14 residues. Trimming took 0 bases from V and 0 from J, leaving 6 bases between them. Germline CDR1 and CDR2: SGHRS and YFSETQ. The CDR3 loop is CASSLDSVNTEAFF. CDR3 DNA: TGCGCCAGCAGCTTGGACAGTGTGAACACTGAAGCTTTCTTT.

The rearrangement joins TRBV19 to TRBJ2-2; TRBD1 matches 9 bases. The CDR3 is 18 residues long. V lost 10 bases to trimming and J lost 3 bases; unmatched junction nucleotides: 18. Germline V lookup: CDR1 LNHDA, CDR2 SQIVND (reference sequence). The CDR3, as DNA: TGTGCCACCAATAAAGGGAGAGCCGGGACAGGGTACACCGGGGAGCTGTTTTTT. Encoded protein: CATNKGRAGTGYTGELFF.

As DNA, the CDR3 is TGTGCCAGCAGTGAATTCGCGTATCCCCGCTCAATTCCAGACAGGGCTTATCAGCCCCAGCATTTT. Amino acid sequence: CASSEFAYPRSIPDRAYQPQHF. V is TRBV2 and J is TRBJ1-5; 7 nucleotides line up with TRBD1. This CDR3 contains 22 residues. Germline V gene lookup returns CDR1 SNHLY and CDR2 FYNNEI. V dropped 2 bases and J dropped 5; count of bases not matched to a gene: 27.

Sample share makes this clone medium-sized (0.01 to 0.1%). The chain has TRBV4-2 and TRBJ2-7; D remains unclear. Looked up from germline, CDR1 is LGHNA and CDR2 is YNFKEQ. Trimming stripped 2 bases from V and 3 bases from J, with 8 bases between. The CDR3 runs 13 residues. CDR3 in amino acids: CASSQPDGYEQYF. CDR3 nucleotide sequence: TGTGCCAGCAGCCAACCGGACGGCTACGAGCAGTACTTC.

The J gene is TRBJ1-1, the V gene TRBV11-2; the D is unclear. The CDR3 consists of 16 residues. Germline CDR1 SGHAT, CDR2 FQNNGV. V was trimmed by 5 bases and J by 5 bases, leaving 21 bases between them. CDR3 residues: CASSATAVGFLTEAFF. In nucleotides, the CDR3 is TGTGCCAGCAGCGCTACCGCGGTAGGGTTTTTGACTGAAGCTTTCTTT.

The V gene is TRBV7-9, the J gene TRBJ1-5; D uncertain. Germline V gene sequence: CDR1 SEHNR, CDR2 FQNEAQ (reference sequence). The CDR3 length is 12 residues. V was cut by 6 bases and J by 1 base, with 4 bases left in between. This CDR3 is CASSNSNQPQHF. The CDR3 DNA is TGTGCCAGCAGTAACAGCAATCAGCCCCAGCATTTT.

This clone has just a few counts. This chain connects TRBV2 to TRBJ2-5, with a possible D match to TRBD1 (6 bases). The CDR3 spans 14 residues. Trimming pared 9 bases from V and 4 bases from J, leaving 18 bases between. Germline loops: CDR1 SNHLY, CDR2 FYNNEI. CDR3 in DNA: TGTGCCAGTAAGGACAGTCGTTCGGCAGAGACCCAGTACTTC. This sequence encodes CASKDSRSAETQYF.

The chain has TRBV10-2 and TRBJ1-6; D unclear. The CDR3 loop spans 13 amino acids. Deletions cut 3 bases from V and 4 bases from J, with 4 bases between. Per germline, CDR1 WSHSY and CDR2 SAAADI. In DNA, the CDR3 is TGCGCCAGCAGTGATACTTATAATTCACCCCTCCACTTT. Translation: CASSDTYNSPLHF.